This T cell receptor beta chain was identified during a study of shared clonotypes between healthy human individuals. Genomic DNA for unsorted samples, which was extracted with the QIAamp DNA Blood Mini kit, came from 99 million or so PBMCs. Generated by immunoSEQ multiplex PCR, the TCRdb table keeps only in-frame clones and is missing some. The table includes approximately 500,000 clones, over 70% detected once. V lost 4 bases and J lost 4; bases outside the gene matches: 8. Per germline, CDR1 ENHRY and CDR2 SYGVKD. The CDR3 contains 15 residues. The clonotype was recovered from a middle-aged woman in good health. Some clones in this sample may be carry-over from other donors' samples. The rearrangement joins TRBV10-3 to TRBJ2-3, with TRBD1 matching 7 bases. Sequenced sample: PBMCs. CDR3 loop: CAISVGHRGADTQYF. CDR3 coding DNA: TGTGCCATCAGTGTTGGTCACAGGGGTGCAGATACGCAGTATTTT.